This T cell receptor (beta chain) came from a study of sequential checkpoint blockade in melanoma. In the study overall: Each arm's sequence ended with maintenance nivolumab. Roughly 20 patients had tumor biopsies before treatment and at week 13. DNA from 90 to 100 pretreatment tumor samples underwent TCRβ immunosequencing.

Treatment described: randomized to nivolumab then ipilimumab (arm A) or the reverse (arm B). None of the patients previously received DNA-damaging chemotherapy. In this sample, this clone turned up a few times. TCRdb's copy holds only in-frame clones and misses some; the assay was immunoSEQ multiplex PCR. Of about 5,000 clones in the sample, less than 30% were seen once. Sample: tumor tissue (inferred from file names), taken from a patient given nivolumab and ipilimumab in sequence. The receptor was derived from a human donor with melanoma.

The CDR3 protein is CASSILQSSYEQYF. The CDR3 DNA is TGTGCCAGCAGTATCCTACAAAGCTCCTACGAGCAGTACTTC. The V call is TRBV28, the J call TRBJ2-7; D gene ambiguous. Germline V gives CDR1 MDHEN, CDR2 SYDVKM. The CDR3 length is 14 residues. The germline V and J ends were trimmed by 5 bases and 0 bases, with 11 bases remaining between them. Together with reference TRBV28 and TRBJ2-7, the CDR3 gives the full variable domain: DVKVTQSSRYLVKRTGEKVFLECVQDMDHENMFWYRQDPGLGLRLIYFSYDVKMKEKGDIPEGYSVSREKKERFSLILESASTNQTSMYLCASSILQSSYEQYFGPGTRLTVT.